The 27 T cell receptor beta chains below were found in one sample sequenced in a study of shared clonotypes between healthy human individuals. Assay used: immunoSEQ multiplex PCR; TCRdb lists only in-frame clones, some missing. The table lists about 1,900,000 clones, about 94% of them singletons, with 1% to 1.5% in the top ten. The naive CD8 subset, CD45RO-negative cells positively selected for CCR7, excluded terminally differentiated effector memory CD45RA+ cells. Sample: naive CD8+ T cells sorted from blood. The source is a man younger than 35 in good health.

The chain has TRBV10-3 and TRBJ1-2, with a possible D match to TRBD1 (5 bases). Trimming pared 2 bases from V and 7 bases from J, leaving 11 bases between. The CDR3 sequence is 13 residues long. The germline CDR1 and CDR2 sequences are ENHRY and SYGVKD. CDR3 in amino acids: CAISEDVGGGYTF. CDR3 nucleotides: TGTGCCATCAGTGAGGACGTTGGGGGTGGCTACACCTTC.

The chain carries TRBV7-9 and TRBJ1-1; no reliable D call. The CDR3 is made up of 13 amino acids. Germline assignment: CDR1 SEHNR and CDR2 FQNEAQ (reference sequence). Trimming shortened V by 8 bases and J by 6 bases, and 16 bases separated the two germline ends. As DNA, the CDR3 is TGTGCCAGCTCAACGGGCGGTCGGGCTGAAGCTTTCTTT. This sequence encodes CASSTGGRAEAFF.

The genes are TRBV9 and TRBJ2-7; weak D call: TRBD1 (5 bases). This CDR3 region has 14 residues. Trimming stripped 1 base from V and 3 bases from J, with 11 bases between. Germline V CDR1 and CDR2: SGDLS, YYNGEE. CDR3 sequence reads: CASSVSGSDYEQYF. DNA of the CDR3: TGTGCCAGCAGCGTATCAGGGTCCGACTACGAGCAGTACTTC.

This clone was recorded at least ten times. The chain uses TRBV7-9 and TRBJ2-1; TRBD2 aligns across 8 bases. Looked up from germline, CDR1 is SEHNR and CDR2 is FQNEAQ (reference sequence). V lost 5 bases, J lost 4 bases, and 19 bases stayed unmatched. This CDR3 region has 19 residues. The CDR3 loop is CASSGGSGAGVSKYNEQFF. As DNA, the CDR3 is TGTGCCAGCAGCGGAGGGAGTGGAGCGGGAGTTAGTAAGTACAATGAGCAGTTCTTC.

This clone was detected only a few times. This sequence joins TRBV7-2 and TRBJ1-6, with unresolved D. Trimming removed 1 base at V and 7 bases at J, with 5 bases between. The CDR3 contains 13 residues. CDR1 is SGHTA, CDR2 FQGNSA, per germline. Written as DNA, the CDR3 is TGTGCCAGCAGCTTAGGGCTGAATTCACCCCTCCACTTT. Translating it yields CASSLGLNSPLHF.

The V call is TRBV7-6, the J call TRBJ2-7; no reliable D call. The CDR3 is 17 residues long. The V end was cut by 1 base, the J end by 0 bases, with 16 bases between. Germline loops: CDR1 SGHVS, CDR2 FNYEAQ. The DNA for the CDR3 is TGTGCCAGCAGCTTAGATCCAGTACCTCCGAGCTCCTACGAGCAGTACTTC. This encodes CASSLDPVPPSSYEQYF. The full variable domain, completed using reference TRBV7-6 and TRBJ2-7, is GAGVSQSPRYKVTKRGQDVALRCDPISGHVSLYWYRQALGQGPEFLTYFNYEAQQDKSGLPNDRFSAERPEGSISTLTIQRTEQRDSAMYRCASSLDPVPPSSYEQYFGPGTRLTVT.

The chain is built from TRBV15 and TRBJ1-1, with D hard to call. Germline assignment: CDR1 LNHNV and CDR2 YYDKDF (reference sequence). The V end was cut by 5 bases, the J end by 11 bases, with 21 bases between. This CDR3 spans 14 amino acids. CDR3 in DNA: TGTGCCACCAGCGCACACGATAAATTCCTGCGGGCTTTCTTT. Its translation: CATSAHDKFLRAFF.

The chain uses TRBV6-6 and TRBJ1-5; D may be TRBD1 (5 bases). Trimming stripped 10 bases from V and 4 bases from J, with 14 bases between. The length of the CDR3 is 13 residues. Germline V gene sequence: CDR1 MNHNY, CDR2 SVGAGI (reference sequence). In DNA form, the CDR3 reads TGTGCCACTGCGGGCGGGGCGAATCAGCCCCAGCATTTT. It is translated as CATAGGANQPQHF.

Regarding this clone: Within the sample, other DNA sequences also encode this same CDR3. The V and J genes are TRBV9 and TRBJ2-7; 8 positions agree with TRBD1. This CDR3 is built from 13 residues. The V gene end was trimmed by 4 bases and the J gene end by 3 bases; junction bases not matched to a gene: 3. The germline gives CDR1 SGDLS, CDR2 YYNGEE. CDR3 sequence reads: CASSPGGIYEQYF. The CDR3 coding sequence is TGTGCCAGCAGCCCAGGGGGCATCTACGAGCAGTACTTC.

V is TRBV4-1 and J is TRBJ2-7; 10 bases align to TRBD1. The junction had 11 bases not matched to a gene; V was cut back by 4 bases and J by 5 bases. CDR3 size: 16 residues. CDR1 is MGHRA, CDR2 YSYEKL, per germline. Written as DNA, the CDR3 is TGCGCCAGCAGCCCCTGGGGAGGGACAGGGGTCGACGAGCAGTACTTC. Translation: CASSPWGGTGVDEQYF.

The genes are TRBV27 and TRBJ1-4; 7 positions agree with TRBD1. After removal of 7 bases from V and 7 bases from J, the junction contained 9 bases not matched to a gene. CDR3 length: 14 residues. Per the germline V gene, CDR1 is MNHEY and CDR2 is SMNVEV (reference sequence). CDR3 bases: TGTGCCAGCAATCAGGGGGGCTGGGGTGAAAAACTGTTTTTT. Protein sequence: CASNQGGWGEKLFF.

The gene calls are TRBV5-6 and TRBJ2-7; D is uncertain. Germline CDR1 and CDR2: SGHDT and YYEEEE. The CDR3 is made up of 15 amino acids. Trimming took off 0 bases at V and 3 bases at J, with 13 bases between the two ends. In DNA, the CDR3 is TGTGCCAGCAGCTTGGGAGGAAGTTTAAACTACGAGCAGTACTTC. This codes for CASSLGGSLNYEQYF. The entire variable domain, with the rest obtained from reference TRBV5-6 and TRBJ2-7, is as follows: DAGVTQSPTHLIKTRGQQVTLRCSPKSGHDTVSWYQQALGQGPQFIFQYYEEEERQRGNFPDRFSGHQFPNYSSELNVNALLLGDSALYLCASSLGGSLNYEQYFGPGTRLTVT.

The rearrangement joins TRBV4-3 to TRBJ1-5, with D unclear. This CDR3 region has 16 residues. Germline-derived CDR1 and CDR2 are LGHNA and YSLEER. The V and J ends lost 0 bases and 6 bases respectively, with 15 bases between them. The CDR3 DNA reads TGCGCCAGCAGCCAAGATATAGGAACGTTTGGTCAGCCCCAGCATTTT. Translation: CASSQDIGTFGQPQHF.

This chain links TRBV14 with TRBJ2-3; 13 bases align to TRBD2. There are 16 residues in the CDR3. Germline V gene data show CDR1 as SGHDN and CDR2 as FVKESK. V dropped 4 bases and J dropped 10; count of bases not matched to a gene: 11. CDR3 residues: CASSPGLAGVQVAQYF. CDR3 coding DNA: TGTGCCAGCAGCCCCGGACTAGCGGGAGTACAGGTCGCGCAGTATTTT.

The chain combines TRBV27 with TRBJ2-1; 12 bases fit TRBD2. Germline CDR1 is MNHEY and CDR2 is SMNVEV (reference sequence). The ends lost 5 bases at V and 7 bases at J; junction bases unmatched: 12. This CDR3 contains 17 residues. The CDR3 DNA follows: TGTGCCAGCAGTCCGTCTAGCGGGGGGGAAATACGGAATGAGCAGTTCTTC. Its protein product is CASSPSSGGEIRNEQFF.

This chain connects TRBV6-1 to TRBJ1-5; D ambiguous. V lost 2 bases, J lost 7 bases, and 3 bases lay in between. The V gene's germline CDR1 is MNHNS and CDR2 SASEGT. The CDR3 covers 11 residues. This CDR3 reads CASSEIQPQHF. CDR3 in DNA: TGTGCCAGCAGTGAAATCCAGCCCCAGCATTTT.

Details on this clone: At the DNA level, this CDR3 is encoded by other sequences in the same sample as well. The rearrangement uses TRBV6-5 and TRBJ1-2; perhaps TRBD1 as D (6 bases). V lost 8 bases, J lost 2 bases, and 9 bases lay in between. Germline lookup yields CDR1 MNHEY and CDR2 SVGAGI. This CDR3 spans 12 amino acids. CDR3 region: CASRGQNYGYTF. The CDR3, as DNA: TGTGCCAGCCGCGGACAGAACTATGGCTACACCTTC.

CDR3 in amino acids: CASTPQINTYNEQFF. DNA for the CDR3: TGTGCCAGCACCCCCCAAATTAACACCTACAATGAGCAGTTCTTC. The chain recombines TRBV28 with TRBJ2-1; no reliable D call. Trimming stripped 7 bases from V and 2 bases from J, with 15 bases between. Per germline, CDR1 MDHEN and CDR2 SYDVKM. The CDR3 has 15 amino acids.

For this clone: Other DNA sequences in this sample translate to the same CDR3. This chain uses TRBV4-3 with TRBJ2-7; D tentatively reads TRBD1 or TRBD2 (5 bases each). Germline V gene lookup returns CDR1 LGHNA and CDR2 YSLEER. V was pared by 1 base and J by 0 bases, with 10 bases between. The CDR3 totals 15 residues. DNA of the CDR3: TGCGCCAGCAGCCAAGGACGGGACGGCTCCTACGAGCAGTACTTC. Translating gives CASSQGRDGSYEQYF.

This sequence joins TRBV7-9 and TRBJ2-7; 11 positions agree with TRBD2. CDR1 and CDR2 from the germline V gene are SEHNR and FQNEAQ (reference sequence). The CDR3 has 14 residues. Losses at the gene ends were 5 bases for V and 4 bases for J; bases not matched to a gene: 4. For the CDR3, the DNA is TGTGCCAGCAGCGCCGGACTAGCGGGTTACGAGCAGTACTTC. This codes for CASSAGLAGYEQYF.

This chain connects TRBV27 to TRBJ2-1, with 7 bases aligning to TRBD2. V lost 0 bases, J lost 7 bases, and 6 bases stayed unmatched. This CDR3 is 15 amino acids long. In germline, CDR1 is MNHEY, CDR2 SMNVEV (reference sequence). The CDR3 DNA follows: TGTGCCAGCAGTTTATCGGGCCCCGGGGGGAATGAGCAGTTCTTC. It codes for CASSLSGPGGNEQFF.

About this clone itself: Germline and junction disagree at one end, which may indicate a read error. This chain uses TRBV5-6 with TRBJ2-3; possibly TRBD1 or TRBD2 for D (5 bases each). The germline gives CDR1 SGHDT, CDR2 YYEEEE. The CDR3 spans 11 residues. CDR3 protein: CASGIGRDGNF. In DNA form, the CDR3 reads TGTGCCAGCGGGATCGGAAGGGACGGGAATTTT.

The chain is built from TRBV13 and TRBJ1-1, with no clear D. The germline CDR1 and CDR2 sequences are PRHDT and FYEKMQ (reference sequence). The CDR3 is made up of 12 amino acids. Trimming shortened V by 2 bases and J by 6 bases, and 7 bases separated the two germline ends. DNA for the CDR3: TGTGCCAGCAGCTTATCCCCCCCTGAAGCTTTCTTT. The encoded protein is CASSLSPPEAFF.

This CDR3 reads CATSEKDSNNEQFF. The CDR3 nucleotides read TGTGCCACCAGCGAAAAGGACAGTAACAATGAGCAGTTCTTC. The J gene is TRBJ2-1, the V gene TRBV15; D is perhaps TRBD1 (6 bases). The V gene's germline CDR1 is LNHNV and CDR2 YYDKDF (reference sequence). This CDR3 is 14 amino acids long. The V gene lost 5 bases and the J gene lost 5 bases, with 13 bases spanning the gap.

This rearrangement joins TRBV7-8 to TRBJ1-1, with D maybe TRBD1 (6 bases). Germline CDR1 is SGHVS and CDR2 is FQNEAQ. The CDR3 is 15 residues long. With 5 bases removed from V and 5 bases from J, the gap between germline ends came to 18 bases. CDR3 in DNA: TGTGCCAGCAGCCAAGACACCACAGGGTGGACTGAAGCTTTCTTT. As protein: CASSQDTTGWTEAFF.

This chain uses TRBV25-1 with TRBJ1-1; D unresolved. This CDR3 is 15 amino acids long. V lost 2 bases to trimming and J lost 1 base, with 11 bases between them. Germline CDR1 and CDR2: MGHDK and SYGVNS. The chain's CDR3 is CASSEGFGGNTEAFF. Here the CDR3 DNA reads TGTGCCAGCAGTGAAGGGTTTGGCGGGAACACTGAAGCTTTCTTT.

The CDR3 spells CASRGSATDGPKTDTQYF. The CDR3, as DNA: TGTGCCAGCCGAGGATCCGCGACAGATGGTCCGAAAACAGATACGCAGTATTTT. The chain carries TRBV7-9 and TRBJ2-3, with D maybe TRBD1 (5 bases). The V end was cut by 8 bases, the J end by 3 bases, with 27 bases between. The CDR3 has 18 residues. Germline assignment: CDR1 SEHNR and CDR2 FQNEAQ (reference sequence).